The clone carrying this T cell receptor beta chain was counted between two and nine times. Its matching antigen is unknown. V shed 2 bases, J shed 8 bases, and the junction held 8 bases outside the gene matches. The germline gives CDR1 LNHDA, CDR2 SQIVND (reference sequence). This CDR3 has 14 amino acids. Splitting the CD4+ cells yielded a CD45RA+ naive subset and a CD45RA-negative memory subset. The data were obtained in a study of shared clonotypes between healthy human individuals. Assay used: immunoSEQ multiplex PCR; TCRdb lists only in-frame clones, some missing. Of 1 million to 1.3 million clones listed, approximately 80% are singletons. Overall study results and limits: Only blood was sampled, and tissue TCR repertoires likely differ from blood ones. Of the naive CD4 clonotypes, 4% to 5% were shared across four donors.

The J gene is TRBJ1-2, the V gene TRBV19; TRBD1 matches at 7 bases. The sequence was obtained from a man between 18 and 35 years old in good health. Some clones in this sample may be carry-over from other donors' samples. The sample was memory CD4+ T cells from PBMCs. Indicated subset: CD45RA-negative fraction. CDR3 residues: CASSIQTGSYGYTF. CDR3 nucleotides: TGTGCCAGTAGTATACAGACAGGGAGCTACGGCTACACCTTC. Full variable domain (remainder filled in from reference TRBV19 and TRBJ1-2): DGGITQSPKYLFRKEGQNVTLSCEQNLNHDAMYWYRQDPGQGLRLIYYSQIVNDFQKGDIAEGYSVSREKKESFPLTVTSAQKNPTAFYLCASSIQTGSYGYTFGSGTRLTVV.